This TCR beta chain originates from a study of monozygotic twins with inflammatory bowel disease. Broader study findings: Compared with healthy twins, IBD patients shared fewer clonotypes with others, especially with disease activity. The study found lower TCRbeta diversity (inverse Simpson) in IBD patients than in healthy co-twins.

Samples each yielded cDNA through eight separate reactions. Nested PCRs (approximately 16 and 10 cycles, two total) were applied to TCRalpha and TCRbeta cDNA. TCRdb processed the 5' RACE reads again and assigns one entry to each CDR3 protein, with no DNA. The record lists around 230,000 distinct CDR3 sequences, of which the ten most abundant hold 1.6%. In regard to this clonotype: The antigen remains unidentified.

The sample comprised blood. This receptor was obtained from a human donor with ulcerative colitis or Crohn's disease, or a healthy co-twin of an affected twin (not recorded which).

The CDR3 here is CASSPLANTGELFF. The chain couples TRBV3-1 to TRBJ2-2. Germline assignment: CDR1 LGHDT and CDR2 YNNKEL (reference sequence). This CDR3 is built from 14 residues.